These 11 T cell receptor beta chains were sequenced from one sample in a study of CD8 T cells in ankylosing spondylitis. In TCRdb, the 5' RACE reads were re-called with MiXCR into one record per CDR3 protein. The sample carries around 180,000 distinct CDR3 sequences, around a sixth recorded once. The sequencing input was blood, either unsorted or a sorted T cell fraction (not recorded which). These receptor sequences come from a male donor under 35 with ankylosing spondylitis or in good health (not recorded which).

The chain has TRBV6-5 and TRBJ2-3, with TRBD2 matching over 9 bases. This CDR3 region has 14 residues. CDR1 is MNHEY and CDR2 is SVGAGI in the germline V gene. V lost 6 bases to trimming and J lost 5 bases; unmatched junction nucleotides: 6. CDR3 DNA: TGTGCCAGCAGGACTAGCGGAGGGGTAGATACGCAGTATTTT. Translated: CASRTSGGVDTQYF.

This clonotype was seen ten or more times. In DNA form, the CDR3 reads TGCAGCGACCGACAGGGGTTGAACACTGAAGCTTTCTTT. This translates into CSDRQGLNTEAFF. This rearrangement joins TRBV29-1 to TRBJ1-1; 8 bases line up with TRBD1. Germline CDR1 is SQVTM and CDR2 is ANQGSEA. This CDR3 is built from 13 residues. V lost 7 bases and J lost 0; bases outside the gene matches: 4.

This clonotype was seen many times. This chain links TRBV29-1 with TRBJ2-1; the D is unclear. Germline V gene sequence: CDR1 SQVTM, CDR2 ANQGSEA. The V and J ends lost 1 base and 0 bases respectively, with 7 bases between them. The CDR3 has 14 residues. The CDR3 nucleotides are TGCAGCGTTGAAGGCGGCAGCTCCTACAATGAGCAGTTCTTC. It is translated as CSVEGGSSYNEQFF.

This clonotype occurred many times. The junction departs from germline at one end; a sequencing error may be responsible. This chain connects TRBV5-1 to TRBJ2-1, with 9 positions matching TRBD2. This CDR3 is 13 amino acids long. Germline V gives CDR1 SGHRS, CDR2 YFSETQ. The CDR3 spells CASSGSSYNEQFF. The CDR3 region has the DNA TGTGCCAGTAGCGGGAGCTCCTACAATGAGCAGTTCTTC.

This clonotype was detected ten times or more. The V gene is TRBV12-3 or TRBV12-4, the J gene TRBJ2-3; D is possibly TRBD2 (5 bases). The CDR3 has 12 amino acids. Between the trimmed V and J ends, which lost 3 bases and 8 bases, there was a span of 9 bases. DNA for the CDR3: TGTGCCAGCAGTTTCGTTGAGGGTACGCAGTATTTT. This sequence encodes CASSFVEGTQYF.

The rearrangement links TRBV29-1 to TRBJ2-1; perhaps TRBD2 as D (6 bases). The V gene's germline CDR1 is SQVTM and CDR2 ANQGSEA. The CDR3 extends over 12 amino acids. The germline V and J ends were trimmed by 3 bases and 7 bases, with 10 bases remaining between them. The CDR3 is CSVEARGNEQFF. The DNA of the CDR3 is TGCAGCGTTGAGGCTCGGGGGAATGAGCAGTTCTTC.

At least ten counts were recorded for this clonotype. The gene calls are TRBV29-1 and TRBJ2-2, with a tentative D call TRBD1 (6 bases). Between the trimmed V and J ends, which lost 3 bases and 7 bases, there was a span of 12 bases. Germline CDR1 reads SQVTM; CDR2 reads ANQGSEA. The CDR3 spans 13 residues. CDR3 residues: CSVDNRVGGELFF. The CDR3 region has the DNA TGCAGCGTTGACAACAGGGTAGGCGGGGAGCTGTTTTTT.

In this sample, this clonotype turned up many times. The chain joins TRBV5-1 to TRBJ2-7, with D possibly TRBD2 on 5 matching bases. CDR1 and CDR2 (germline): SGHRS, YFSETQ. Trimming stripped 0 bases from V and 2 bases from J, with 9 bases between. The length of the CDR3 is 14 residues. The CDR3 nucleotides are TGCGCCAGCAGCTTGGGAGGGTCCCCCTACGAGCAGTACTTC. Amino acid sequence: CASSLGGSPYEQYF.

The chain combines TRBV19 with TRBJ1-4; D not resolved. CDR1 is LNHDA and CDR2 is SQIVND in the germline V gene (reference sequence). The CDR3 sequence is 16 residues long. Trimming shortened V by 5 bases and J by 0 bases, and 13 bases separated the two germline ends. CDR3 in amino acids: CASSPMGAATNEKLFF. DNA for the CDR3: TGTGCCAGTAGTCCCATGGGCGCAGCAACTAATGAAAAACTGTTTTTT.

This clonotype showed up many times. The rearrangement joins TRBV12-3 or TRBV12-4 to TRBJ1-1; D unclear. Trimming removed 3 bases at V and 8 bases at J, with 10 bases between. This CDR3 region has 12 residues. CDR3 sequence reads: CASSFGQIEAFF. The DNA of the CDR3 is TGTGCCAGCAGTTTTGGGCAGATAGAAGCTTTCTTT.

This rearrangement joins TRBV20-1 to TRBJ2-1; no clear D. Germline values: CDR1 DFQATT, CDR2 SNEGSKA (reference sequence). The V and J ends lost 3 bases and 10 bases respectively, with 10 bases between them. The CDR3 covers 11 residues. CDR3 nucleotide sequence: TGCAGTGCTAGTGCGAGTCTAGAGCAGTTCTTC. It specifies CSASASLEQFF.